The next 19 T cell receptor beta chains were all read from a single sample in a study of T cells after yellow fever vaccination. MiXCR, applied by TCRdb to the 5' RACE reads, yields one record per CDR3 protein. This sample has about 170,000 distinct CDR3 sequences; about 11% occur once, and the top ten carry 36%. Sample: CD8+ T cells sorted from PBMCs, taken 15 days after the yellow fever booster vaccination. All receptors derive from a man younger than 30 who received the YFV17D yellow fever vaccine.

This clonotype was recorded only once. J is TRBJ2-7 and V is TRBV7-8; 10 bases are a match to TRBD1. Germline V lookup: CDR1 SGHVS, CDR2 FQNEAQ. The V segment lost 1 base and the J segment 5 bases; nucleotides outside the gene matches: 5. CDR3 length: 15 amino acids. The CDR3 DNA sequence: TGTGCCAGCAGCTTAGTGGGACAGGGGTTACACGAGCAGTACTTC. Translation gives CASSLVGQGLHEQYF.

V usage is TRBV6-2 or TRBV6-3 and J usage is TRBJ2-3; maybe TRBD2 (5 bases). Germline assignment: CDR1 MNHEY and CDR2 SVGEGT. The CDR3 covers 14 residues. V was cut by 6 bases and J by 2 bases, with 12 bases left in between. The CDR3 nucleotides read TGTGCCAGCAGAACCGCCGGGGACACAGATACGCAGTATTTT. This translates into CASRTAGDTDTQYF.

This clonotype turned up a few times. The chain joins TRBV11-2 to TRBJ2-1; D is ambiguous. The CDR3 is made up of 15 amino acids. The V end lost 1 base, the J end lost 2 bases, and 9 bases lay between the germline ends. Germline loops: CDR1 SGHAT, CDR2 FQNNGV. The CDR3 spells CASSLGAFTYNEQFF. The DNA of the CDR3 is TGTGCCAGCAGCTTAGGTGCATTTACCTACAATGAGCAGTTCTTC.

This clonotype occurred many times. The chain has TRBV7-6 and TRBJ2-1, with D uncertain. The CDR3 has 14 residues. Trimming took off 2 bases at V and 10 bases at J, with 15 bases between the two ends. The germline gives CDR1 SGHVS, CDR2 FNYEAQ. In DNA form, the CDR3 reads TGTGCCAGCAGCTTACGGTCGGGCGAGGAGGAGCAGTTCTTC. Residues: CASSLRSGEEEQFF.

The genes are TRBV29-1 and TRBJ2-3, with D tentatively TRBD2 (9 bases). Germline V gives CDR1 SQVTM, CDR2 ANQGSEA. The CDR3 runs to 18 residues. The V gene lost 3 bases and the J gene lost 6 bases, with 28 bases spanning the gap. The CDR3 here is CSVDGSGGSRGGSDTQYF. In DNA, the CDR3 is TGCAGCGTTGATGGGTCAGGGGGCTCGCGGGGGGGCTCCGATACGCAGTATTTT.

This clonotype was seen more than once but under ten times. The rearrangement links TRBV7-3 to TRBJ2-1; D is uncertain. Per the germline V gene, CDR1 is SGHTA and CDR2 is FQGTGA. This CDR3 is built from 15 residues. Trimming removed 5 bases from V and 0 bases from J, with 11 bases in between. The CDR3 region is CASSPDVSSYNEQFF. The DNA for the CDR3 is TGTGCCAGCAGCCCAGACGTTAGCTCCTACAATGAGCAGTTCTTC.

This clonotype has more than one count but fewer than ten. The chain recombines TRBV28 with TRBJ2-6; D may correspond to TRBD1 or TRBD2 (5 bases each). V was trimmed by 6 bases and J by 0 bases, leaving 12 bases between them. Looked up from germline, CDR1 is MDHEN and CDR2 is SYDVKM. This CDR3 comprises 16 residues. Written as DNA, the CDR3 is TGTGCCAGCAGCACGGGGCTTAGCTCTGGGGCCAACGTCCTGACTTTC. As protein: CASSTGLSSGANVLTF.

This clonotype was picked up a small number of times. The V call is TRBV6-1, the J call TRBJ2-1, with D perhaps TRBD1 (6 bases). Germline V gene lookup returns CDR1 MNHNS and CDR2 SASEGT. This CDR3 region has 15 residues. Trimming removed 1 base at V and 2 bases at J, with 9 bases between. For the CDR3, the DNA is TGTGCCAGCAGTGAAGGGACAGTCCCCTACAATGAGCAGTTCTTC. It specifies CASSEGTVPYNEQFF.

This clonotype was found many times. The CDR3 region is CASSQGRDRGKETQYF. CDR3 bases: TGCGCCAGCAGCCAAGGCCGGGACAGGGGAAAAGAGACCCAGTACTTC. This chain links TRBV4-3 with TRBJ2-5; 10 bases match TRBD1. J gave up 3 bases and V 1 base, and 5 bases lay outside the gene matches. The CDR3 length is 16 residues. In germline, CDR1 is LGHNA, CDR2 YSLEER.

This chain uses TRBV20-1 with TRBJ2-5; either TRBD1 or TRBD2 may supply D (5 bases each). Germline values: CDR1 DFQATT, CDR2 SNEGSKA (reference sequence). The CDR3 sequence is 15 residues long. The CDR3 is CSAIGTLGPRETQYF. In DNA form, the CDR3 reads TGCAGCGCCATCGGGACCCTCGGACCTCGGGAGACCCAGTACTTC.

This clonotype was picked up a small number of times. The rearrangement uses TRBV5-5 and TRBJ2-3, with D possibly being TRBD2 (6 bases). The V gene's germline CDR1 is SGHKS and CDR2 YYEKEE (reference sequence). The CDR3 is 17 residues long. Trimming left V 0 bases short and J 5 bases short, with 19 bases between. The DNA of the CDR3 is TGTGCCAGCAGCTTGGGGTTTGGGGGGATCAGTGAAGATACGCAGTATTTT. This codes for CASSLGFGGISEDTQYF.

In its sample, this clonotype was seen a few times. The rearrangement joins TRBV24-1 to TRBJ2-3, with D maybe TRBD2 (7 bases). The V end lost 0 bases, the J end lost 6 bases, and 18 bases lay between the germline ends. In germline, CDR1 is KGHDR, CDR2 SFDVKD. The CDR3 is 17 amino acids. CDR3 bases: TGTGCCACCAGTGATTTGACCGGGGGGCCGAAGACCGATACGCAGTATTTT. As protein: CATSDLTGGPKTDTQYF.

This clonotype appeared a few times. The chain carries TRBV7-2 and TRBJ2-5, with D unresolved. The germline CDR1 and CDR2 sequences are SGHTA and FQGNSA. This CDR3 contains 12 residues. The V end lost 1 base, the J end lost 9 bases, and 9 bases lay between the germline ends. The CDR3 sequence is CASSLGFRSQYF. CDR3 DNA: TGTGCCAGCAGCTTAGGATTCCGTTCCCAGTACTTC.

CDR3 sequence reads: CSAQTGLEETQYF. CDR3 bases: TGCAGCGCCCAGACAGGGCTTGAGGAGACCCAGTACTTC. The rearrangement links TRBV29-1 to TRBJ2-5; the match to TRBD1 covers 7 bases. From germline, CDR1 is SQVTM and CDR2 ANQGSEA. The CDR3 has 13 amino acids. V lost 7 bases, J lost 5 bases, and 10 bases stayed unmatched.

At least ten counts were recorded for this clonotype. The J gene is TRBJ1-6, the V gene TRBV11-2, with D perhaps matching TRBD1 (5 bases). The V gene lost 0 bases and the J gene lost 10 bases, with 10 bases spanning the gap. The CDR3 totals 14 residues. Germline V gene data show CDR1 as SGHAT and CDR2 as FQNNGV. CDR3 nucleotides: TGTGCCAGCAGCTTAGACAGGGTTTTCTCACCCCTCCACTTT. It yields the protein CASSLDRVFSPLHF.

This clonotype was seen a handful of times. The chain recombines TRBV18 with TRBJ1-4, with D hard to call. V lost 6 bases and J 6 bases, leaving 17 bases between the germline ends. Germline loops: CDR1 KGHSH, CDR2 LQKENI. This CDR3 comprises 15 residues. As DNA, the CDR3 is TGTGCCAGCTCGCCTACGGCAGGAAGGGATGAAAAACTGTTTTTT. Protein product: CASSPTAGRDEKLFF.

This clonotype was seen a few times. The chain links TRBV3-1 to TRBJ2-5; D is ambiguous. CDR3 length equals 14 residues. The germline V gene encodes CDR1 LGHDT and CDR2 YNNKEL (reference sequence). Trimming removed 0 bases at V and 4 bases at J, with 9 bases between. The DNA for the CDR3 is TGTGCCAGCAGCCAAGAAGCCCCGATAGAGACCCAGTACTTC. Translating it yields CASSQEAPIETQYF.

The genes are TRBV4-1 and TRBJ2-7; the D call may be TRBD1 or TRBD2 (5 bases each). Germline CDR1 MGHRA, CDR2 YSYEKL. This CDR3 region has 14 residues. Between the trimmed V and J ends, which lost 2 bases and 12 bases, there was a span of 20 bases. CDR3 nucleotides: TGCGCCAGCAGCCAACTCAGGAACCGGGACGACCTGTACTTC. Its protein is CASSQLRNRDDLYF.

This clonotype was seen a few times. The chain carries TRBV9 and TRBJ2-5; unclear D gene. Germline V gene sequence: CDR1 SGDLS, CDR2 YYNGEE. The CDR3 totals 13 residues. Between the trimmed V and J ends, which lost 4 bases and 4 bases, there was a span of 11 bases. The CDR3 DNA follows: TGTGCCAGCAGCCCCTGGACGGGAGAGACCCAGTACTTC. It is translated as CASSPWTGETQYF.